These 14 T cell receptor beta chains share one sample of origin, sequenced in a study of radiation and T cells in renal cell carcinoma. Specified time point: blood 2 weeks post-SBRT. Treatment: 15 Gy SBRT to primary tumor, nephrectomy 4 weeks later. TCRdb keeps only in-frame clones here, not all; method: immunoSEQ multiplex PCR. In the table there are 150,000 or so clones, 87% of which are singletons. The sample in question was blood, obtained from a patient whose treatment included radiotherapy and nephrectomy. These TCRs come from a woman aged 45-65 years with renal cell carcinoma.

The chain carries TRBV6-5 and TRBJ1-2; maybe TRBD1 (5 bases). V was cut by 2 bases and J by 8 bases, with 12 bases left in between. Per the germline V gene, CDR1 is MNHEY and CDR2 is SVGAGI. This CDR3 contains 13 residues. CDR3 coding DNA: TGTGCCAGCAGTTACCAGGGAGTAGGCGGCTACACCTTC. It is translated as CASSYQGVGGYTF.

CDR3 DNA sequence: TGCGCCAGCAGCCAAGAGAGCCGTAGCGGGGGGGCTGTTTACACAGATACGCAGTATTTT. Translating it yields CASSQESRSGGAVYTDTQYF. The chain carries TRBV4-3 and TRBJ2-3, with TRBD2 matching 11 bases. This CDR3 has 20 residues. V trimming: 0 bases; J trimming: 2 bases; junction bases outside the gene matches: 13. The germline gives CDR1 LGHNA, CDR2 YSLEER.

The V gene is TRBV5-1, the J gene TRBJ1-1; a possible D gene is TRBD1 (5 bases). The CDR3 contains 14 residues. Trimming took off 4 bases at V and 0 bases at J, with 10 bases between the two ends. CDR1 is SGHRS, CDR2 YFSETQ, per germline. CDR3 region: CASSGAALNTEAFF. Here the CDR3 DNA reads TGCGCCAGCAGCGGGGCGGCCTTGAACACTGAAGCTTTCTTT. The full variable domain, with the rest looked up from reference TRBV5-1 and TRBJ1-1, is KAGVTQTPRYLIKTRGQQVTLSCSPISGHRSVSWYQQTPGQGLQFLFEYFSETQRNKGNFPGRFSGRQFSNSRSEMNVSTLELGDSALYLCASSGAALNTEAFFGQGTRLTVV.

In nucleotides, the CDR3 is TGTGCCAGCAGCGACAGGGATTCACCCCTCCACTTT. This codes for CASSDRDSPLHF. The rearrangement uses TRBV6-5 and TRBJ1-6; 7 positions match TRBD1. The V gene end was trimmed by 6 bases and the J gene end by 8 bases; junction bases not matched to a gene: 1. In germline, CDR1 is MNHEY, CDR2 SVGAGI. CDR3 size: 12 residues.

This chain links TRBV5-1 with TRBJ2-3, with D perhaps matching TRBD2 (5 bases). CDR3 length: 13 amino acids. The germline V gene has CDR1 SGHRS and CDR2 YFSETQ. The V gene lost 3 bases and the J gene lost 4 bases, with 9 bases spanning the gap. CDR3: CASSWTPPDTQYF. The CDR3 DNA reads as TGCGCCAGCAGCTGGACTCCCCCAGATACGCAGTATTTT.

V and J are TRBV5-4 and TRBJ2-2, with TRBD1 matching 7 bases. The ends lost 3 bases at V and 2 bases at J; junction bases unmatched: 10. The CDR3 is made up of 17 amino acids. Germline CDR1 is SGHNT and CDR2 is YYREEE (reference sequence). The DNA of the CDR3 is TGTGCCAGCAGCTCAATAGTTACAGGGGTCAACACCGGGGAGCTGTTTTTT. Protein product: CASSSIVTGVNTGELFF. Using reference TRBV5-4 and TRBJ2-2 for the parts outside the CDR3, the full variable domain is ETGVTQSPTHLIKTRGQQVTLRCSSQSGHNTVSWYQQALGQGPQFIFQYYREEENGRGNFPPRFSGLQFPNYSSELNVNALELDDSALYLCASSSIVTGVNTGELFFGEGSRLTVL.

This rearrangement joins TRBV4-2 to TRBJ2-7; D is unresolved. Trimming took off 0 bases at V and 3 bases at J, with 0 bases between the two ends. Germline CDR1 is LGHNA and CDR2 is YNFKEQ. The CDR3 loop spans 11 amino acids. CDR3 bases: TGTGCCAGCAGCCAAGACTACGAGCAGTACTTC. Translating it yields CASSQDYEQYF.

V gene TRBV6-5 combines with J gene TRBJ2-2; the D is unclear. V was pared by 0 bases and J by 6 bases, with 5 bases between. The germline V gene encodes CDR1 MNHEY and CDR2 SVGAGI. This CDR3 spans 13 amino acids. CDR3 in amino acids: CASSYSNPGELFF. The CDR3 DNA sequence: TGTGCCAGCAGTTACTCCAACCCCGGGGAGCTGTTTTTT.

The CDR3 protein is CASSLRGTDTQYF. In DNA form, the CDR3 reads TGTGCCAGCAGCTTGCGTGGCACAGATACGCAGTATTTT. The V gene is TRBV5-4, the J gene TRBJ2-3; D not resolved. Germline CDR1 and CDR2: SGHNT and YYREEE (reference sequence). Trimming cost V 1 base and J 1 base, with 4 bases left between them. The CDR3 contains 13 residues.

J is TRBJ2-2 and V is TRBV7-2; D is tentatively TRBD1 or TRBD2 (5 bases each). The ends were cut back, 2 bases at V and 3 bases at J, with 16 bases in the middle. Germline CDR1 and CDR2: SGHTA and FQGNSA. The CDR3 is 17 residues long. CDR3: CASSLPSVGTDTGELFF. The CDR3 DNA reads as TGTGCCAGCAGCTTACCCTCGGTGGGGACGGACACCGGGGAGCTGTTTTTT.

This clone was seen once. The gene calls are TRBV2 and TRBJ2-3; possible D gene TRBD2, 7 bases. V lost 4 bases and J 0 bases, leaving 17 bases between the germline ends. In germline, CDR1 is SNHLY, CDR2 FYNNEI. This CDR3 is 17 amino acids long. The CDR3 DNA is TGTGCCAGCAGTGTCCGGGGGGCACAAGTTAGCACAGATACGCAGTATTTT. It is translated as CASSVRGAQVSTDTQYF.

The V and J genes are TRBV5-4 and TRBJ1-2; D gene unclear. With 4 bases removed from V and 0 bases from J, the gap between germline ends came to 13 bases. This CDR3 has 15 residues. In germline, CDR1 is SGHNT, CDR2 YYREEE (reference sequence). This CDR3 is CASSLHGLTNYGYTF. The DNA for the CDR3 is TGTGCCAGCAGCCTACACGGACTCACTAACTATGGCTACACCTTC.

This chain connects TRBV6-6 to TRBJ2-2; D is ambiguous. Deletions cut 0 bases from V and 1 base from J, with 9 bases between. Germline CDR1 MNHNY, CDR2 SVGAGI (reference sequence). This CDR3 spans 16 amino acids. The CDR3 nucleotides are TGTGCCAGCAGTTACTCGGCAACGGTGAACACCGGGGAGCTGTTTTTT. Its protein is CASSYSATVNTGELFF.

The genes are TRBV27 and TRBJ1-1, with TRBD1 as a possible D gene (6 bases). Germline V CDR1 and CDR2: MNHEY, SMNVEV (reference sequence). This CDR3 has 15 residues. V was cut by 5 bases and J by 6 bases, with 19 bases left in between. DNA of the CDR3: TGTGCCAGCAGTGAGCTCGGGGGGCGGAAGGCTGAAGCTTTCTTT. It specifies CASSELGGRKAEAFF.